The 15 T cell receptor beta chains reported below all come from one sample, sequenced in a study of blood T cell repertoires in COVID-19. This table comes from immunoSEQ multiplex PCR, and its TCRdb copy is limited to in-frame clones, with some not included. The sample has 200,000 or so clones; roughly 88% are singletons. Material: peripheral blood. Receptor source: a middle-aged woman who had recovered from COVID-19.

The chain recombines TRBV6-4 with TRBJ2-7; D unresolved. The V gene lost 7 bases and the J gene lost 6 bases, with 13 bases spanning the gap. The CDR3 consists of 12 residues. Germline CDR1 is MRHNA and CDR2 is SNTAGT. The CDR3 loop is CASNPMLREQYF. The CDR3 DNA reads as TGTGCCAGCAACCCTATGTTACGCGAGCAGTACTTC.

This clone has more than one count but fewer than ten. The V call is TRBV30, the J call TRBJ1-3; D is uncertain. The CDR3 extends over 12 amino acids. The ends were cut back, 0 bases at V and 2 bases at J, with 2 bases in the middle. Germline assignment: CDR1 GTSNPN and CDR2 SVGIG (reference sequence). DNA for the CDR3: TGTGCCTGGAGTGTCACTGGAAACACCATATATTTT. Protein sequence: CAWSVTGNTIYF.

V gene TRBV5-1 combines with J gene TRBJ1-2; the D is unclear. V was trimmed by 0 bases and J by 0 bases, leaving 12 bases between them. The CDR3 totals 16 residues. Germline-derived CDR1 and CDR2 are SGHRS and YFSETQ. The CDR3 DNA sequence: TGCGCCAGCAGCTTGGCCAGCGGGGAGGCTAACTATGGCTACACCTTC. Its translation: CASSLASGEANYGYTF.

The chain recombines TRBV11-2 with TRBJ2-2; possible D gene TRBD2, 6 bases. Trimming left V 5 bases short and J 6 bases short, with 22 bases between. The CDR3 is 17 amino acids. CDR1 and CDR2 (germline): SGHAT, FQNNGV. CDR3 amino acids: CASSLGGWAEGPGELFF. In DNA, the CDR3 is TGTGCCAGCAGCCTAGGCGGTTGGGCGGAGGGGCCCGGGGAGCTGTTTTTT.

The rearrangement links TRBV11-1 to TRBJ2-3; TRBD2 matches at 7 bases. CDR1 and CDR2 (germline): SGHAT, FQDESV (reference sequence). V dropped 5 bases and J dropped 0; count of bases not matched to a gene: 8. The CDR3 covers 16 residues. The chain's CDR3 is CASSPTSLTSTDTQYF. The CDR3 DNA reads TGTGCCAGCAGCCCGACTAGCTTGACTAGCACAGATACGCAGTATTTT.

The chain uses TRBV19 and TRBJ2-2; 7 bases are a match to TRBD1. This CDR3 has 16 amino acids. In germline, CDR1 is LNHDA, CDR2 SQIVND (reference sequence). V shed 8 bases and J 2 bases; nucleotides not matched to a gene: 11. DNA for the CDR3: TGTGCCAGTTCCCCTCCCAGGGACAGTAACACCGGGGAGCTGTTTTTT. It specifies CASSPPRDSNTGELFF.

V is TRBV9 and J is TRBJ2-7, with 7 bases matching TRBD1. V shed 4 bases and J 3 bases; nucleotides not matched to a gene: 1. Looked up from germline, CDR1 is SGDLS and CDR2 is YYNGEE. The CDR3 loop spans 12 amino acids. Here the CDR3 DNA reads TGTGCCAGCAGCCCAGGGGGCTACGAGCAGTACTTC. Translated: CASSPGGYEQYF.

The chain combines TRBV5-1 with TRBJ1-2; the D gene is possibly TRBD1 (6 bases). Germline V gene lookup returns CDR1 SGHRS and CDR2 YFSETQ. Trimming left V 1 base short and J 0 bases short, with 16 bases between. CDR3 size: 17 residues. The CDR3 reads CASSLSSYRDPNYGYTF. The DNA of the CDR3 is TGCGCCAGCAGCTTGTCGTCTTACAGGGACCCTAACTATGGCTACACCTTC.

The CDR3 coding sequence is TGTGCCAGCAGCTTAGGGGGGGTAGACCTAGCTGGCTACACCTTC. Its protein product is CASSLGGVDLAGYTF. This chain links TRBV7-2 with TRBJ1-2; tentative D call: TRBD1 (5 bases). Germline values: CDR1 SGHTA, CDR2 FQGNSA. V lost 1 base and J 7 bases, leaving 16 bases between the germline ends. This CDR3 has 15 amino acids.

DNA for the CDR3: TGTGCCAGCAGCCAATTCCCCGGGACTAGCGGAAGCCTCTACTACGAGCAGTACTTC. Translating gives CASSQFPGTSGSLYYEQYF. This chain joins TRBV3-1 (or the pseudogene TRBV3-2) and TRBJ2-7, with TRBD2 matching over 11 bases. The CDR3 spans 19 residues. Germline V gene data show CDR1 as LGHDT and CDR2 as YNNKEL (reference sequence). Unmatched junction bases numbered 15, after V lost 2 bases and J lost 3 bases.

The V and J genes are TRBV7-2 and TRBJ2-7; 7 bases agree with TRBD1. Germline V lookup: CDR1 SGHTA, CDR2 FQGNSA. The V gene end was trimmed by 5 bases and the J gene end by 6 bases; junction bases not matched to a gene: 10. This CDR3 is 14 amino acids long. CDR3 sequence (DNA): TGTGCCAGCAGCCCGTGGACAGGAGATGGCGAGCAGTACTTC. This translates into CASSPWTGDGEQYF.

A single count supports this clone. The V call is TRBV5-6, the J call TRBJ2-3, with D perhaps matching TRBD2 (6 bases). The CDR3 is 16 amino acids. V was shortened by 0 bases and J by 2 bases, with 13 bases between the two germline ends. Germline loops: CDR1 SGHDT, CDR2 YYEEEE. CDR3: CASSLDLGGFTDTQYF. DNA of the CDR3: TGTGCCAGCAGCTTGGATCTCGGGGGTTTCACAGATACGCAGTATTTT.

This clone appeared a few times. The gene calls are TRBV10-1 and TRBJ2-7, with 12 bases fitting TRBD1. Germline V CDR1 and CDR2: WNHNN, SYGVQD (reference sequence). The CDR3 length is 13 residues. As DNA, the CDR3 is TGCGCGACCCCAGGGACAGGGGGCTGCGAGCAGTACTTC. The encoded protein is CATPGTGGCEQYF.

Only a few counts were recorded for this clone. V is TRBV7-2 and J is TRBJ2-3, with 7 bases matching TRBD1. The CDR3 extends over 17 amino acids. The ends lost 4 bases at V and 3 bases at J; junction bases unmatched: 13. Germline V gene sequence: CDR1 SGHTA, CDR2 FQGNSA. The CDR3 DNA follows: TGTGCCAGCAGCTACAAAACGGGTCAGGGGGAAACAGATACGCAGTATTTT. Translated, it gives CASSYKTGQGETDTQYF.

The gene calls are TRBV19 and TRBJ2-7, with 7 bases matching TRBD2. The CDR3 consists of 12 residues. The V and J ends lost 7 bases and 6 bases, in that order; junction bases with no gene match: 6. The germline V gene encodes CDR1 LNHDA and CDR2 SQIVND (reference sequence). The CDR3, as DNA: TGTGCCAGTAAAGGTGGGGGGGGCGAGCAGTACTTC. Amino acid sequence: CASKGGGGEQYF.